The sequence of this TCR beta chain was determined in a study of cytomegalovirus exposure and HLA in healthy donors (TCRdb year 2017). Regarding the research as a whole: According to an earlier analysis of a few hundred of the donors, roughly 180 million T cells yielded some 110 million unique TCR beta sequences and 250 to 350 Gb of sequence data. Around 320 gigabases of sequencing data and tens of millions of unique TCR sequences were included in an early release covering 500 to 750 HLA-typed donors. Of the 300 to 500 genotyped donors, 70% to 90% were placed in the genetic ancestry cluster associated with self-reported Caucasian donors. The study was designed to test whether signatures of past pathogen exposure could be identified by cataloging public T cell receptors. Using immunosequencing, the study profiled T cell repertoires from some 670 subjects and related those repertoires to cytomegalovirus serostatus. Besides the first cohort of hundreds of subjects, a separate validation cohort made up of roughly 130 different subjects was used. High-throughput TCR immunosequencing, statistical association of individual TCRs with disease status, and machine learning were combined to predict cytomegalovirus infection status. A later analysis re-examined previously published TCR beta repertoires from more than 550 donors and added high-resolution HLA genotyping to investigate patterns of TCR occurrence. In the later analysis, no new phenotypic data were used to find candidate immune exposures; instead, reliance was placed on TCR beta sequences and their occurrence across donors. To decide whether each TCR beta V gene segment behaved as functional or pseudogenic, an earlier analysis of nearly 600 of the donors relied on high-throughput TCR beta sequencing. Donor age, sex, ethnicity and CMV serostatus were collected together with the repertoire data. A later genetic analysis used genome-wide SNP genotypes for about 55% of the 666 donors, treating that subset as a discovery cohort. All discovery cohort repertoires had been generated on a single sequencing platform. Class I and class II HLA loci were covered by the typing at four-digit resolution. Typing coverage differed by locus: A, B, C, DRB1 and DQB1 were typed in roughly 620-640 donors, DQA1 in roughly 500, DPA1 in approximately 600, and DPB1 in around 490. Because of strong linkage in the cohort, roughly five DR-DQ haplotypes were treated as single units for association and clustering. Among around 400 genotyped donors of the cohort, an average of approximately 230,000 unique TCR beta nucleotide sequences were sequenced per donor, about a sixth of them non-productive. Broad study findings and their caveats: HLA typing was unavailable for some donors at each locus, so association tests used only the typed subset. A further reported finding was that TCR beta sequences accurately predicted the HLA-A and HLA-B alleles for most subjects in the first cohort. In a later analysis, most CMV-associated TCR beta chains were found to appear HLA-restricted, with HLA associations seemingly driven largely by CMV exposure. It was suggested by the authors that the approach could potentially be generalized to other disease states and immunological phenotypes. Broadly in line with IMGT annotations, most TCR beta V segments showed up in productive rearrangements about 87% or about 30% of the time in an earlier analysis of approximately 640 of the donors. Linkage disequilibrium might explain the correlated functional status among segregating V segments, but an unknown experimental factor could not be ruled out. A later analysis found that TCR association rates varied across HLA loci, with DRB1 alleles showing the most associated TCRs and HLA-C alleles the fewest. An association between a missense DCLRE1C variant and V-gene and J-gene trimming of TCR beta chains was found in a later genetic analysis and replicated in an independent cohort. Assigning TCR associations to individual alleles was difficult when HLA alleles, especially DR and DQ, strongly co-occurred. This cohort had only TCR beta chains sequenced, and the lack of alpha or paired-chain data limited which features could be detected. In vitro tests confirmed that a few of the cytomegalovirus-associated TCR beta chains recognize cytomegalovirus antigens. The study listed 170 or so TCR beta chains as associated with cytomegalovirus. In both the original and validation cohorts, the classifier was reported to diagnose cytomegalovirus status with high specificity and sensitivity. Specific HLA alleles were associated with 15,000 to 20,000 TCR beta sequences at a false discovery rate of 0.05 in a later analysis. Across donors, most TCR sequences were observed very rarely, whereas some public TCRs were present in many individuals. Compared with equally common non-associated chains, HLA-associated TCR beta chains in a later analysis were more clonally expanded and had lower generation probabilities. A later analysis reported that several top co-occurrence clusters appeared linked to parvovirus B19, influenza, CMV and Epstein-Barr virus. The presence/absence analyses assumed that sequencing depth was roughly uniform across donors, and that assumption may not be true. Compared with the roughly 700-donor mean, donors in an Asian-associated ancestry cluster had fewer N-insertions in productive TCRs, according to a later genetic analysis. Because counts were too low, seventeen rarely observed V segments, including chromosome 9 orphons, were left out of the earlier analysis of roughly 600 of the donors. A cluster of highly shared sequence variants was judged likely to represent a technical artifact of the sequencing pipeline. Immune exposure information for the cohort was limited to CMV serostatus. Because the 87-base-pair reads could not distinguish some IMGT-functional V segments, including TRBV6-2 and TRBV6-3, those segments were excluded.

Points on this clone: The specificity of this receptor is unknown. One base away there is no much larger clone; base qualities are not given.

The method behind the library was the immunoSEQ multiplex PCR assay. A mixture of 60 forward primers for TCR Vbeta segments and 13 reverse primers for TCR Jbeta segments was used in the multiplex PCR. Amplification of the CDR3 region of rearranged TCR beta genes was performed with a multiplex PCR assay on genomic DNA. The Illumina HiSeq System was used to sequence the amplified TCR beta libraries as 87-base-pair reads. From the authors' description of their analysis: A later analysis tallied tens of millions of unique TCR beta chains across the 666 repertoires, and some 10 million of those chains were shared by two or more donors. Raw reads were error-corrected and collapsed into unique sequences with a nearest-neighbor algorithm that merged closely related sequences to remove PCR and sequencing errors. To assign V, D and J gene segments, CDR3 sequences were aligned to IMGT reference sequences. For a sequence to be retained, a match of at least six nucleotides was required to both a V gene segment and a J gene segment. Rearrangements were called productive when the CDR3 lacked stop codons and stayed in frame with V and J; all others were non-productive. Following IMGT convention, CDR3 was defined as the stretch from the second conserved V-encoded cysteine to the conserved J-encoded phenylalanine. The earlier analysis of about 570 of the donors excluded any sequence lacking an unambiguous match to a single V gene segment. In an earlier analysis of 587 of the donors, V segments were called functional above 56.7% productive rearrangements and were called segregating when the between-donor standard deviation exceeded 5%. To diagnose cytomegalovirus status from the catalog of TCR beta chain sequences, a statistical classification framework was built. In a later analysis, TCR nucleotide sequences were compared against IMGT/GENE-DB human TR gene sequences so that V and J genes could be assigned. In a later analysis, CDR3 sequences and most-parsimonious VDJ recombination scenarios were assigned using the TCRdist pipeline. In a later analysis, each TCR beta chain was defined by its CDR3 amino acid sequence together with its V-gene family, and reads without a unique V-gene family were excluded. To address suspected cross-contamination and a sequencing artifact, a later analysis removed 550 to 750 highly shared, low-generation-probability nucleotide sequences. In a later analysis, a clonal expansion index for each public chain was calculated from normalized within-repertoire ranks of inferred template counts. In a later analysis, generation probabilities were computed using a VDJ recombination model fitted to out-of-frame rearrangements, and the results were checked against IGoR. In a later analysis, TCR-TCR, TCR-HLA and TCR-CMV co-occurrence was scored with hypergeometric tests, and a repertoire-size bias correction was applied to TCR pairs. False discovery rates were estimated in a later analysis by permuting HLA or CMV assignments 20 times. A later analysis grouped co-occurring TCRs with DBSCAN, adding TCRdist sequence similarity when clustering within HLA-allele-positive subsets. Repertoires with fewer than 30,000 or more than 120,000 public chains were left out of co-occurrence clustering, as were about five repertoires with anomalous nucleotide sharing. The clones in this table, taken by TCRdb from immuneACCESS, are in-frame only. Not every clone is retained; where verified, under half of the shortfall comes from an unresolved V gene, and the cause of the rest is unknown. V, J and clone size derive from that table, while D and trimming were established from the DNA sequence. The sample yields 200,000 to 250,000 clones; more than 75% were counted once. The ten largest clones take up 3.8% of the sample.

Inclusive of the bounding cysteine and phenylalanine, the CDR3 is 16 residues long. Only the CDR3 DNA stays, 48 bases, in frame from base 1. The germline V gene specifies SGHRS as CDR1 and YFSETQ as CDR2. Trimmed from V: 5 bases; trimmed from J: 6 bases; junction bases lacking a gene match: 14. The cohort comprised some 700 healthy bone marrow donors. At the time of sampling, all cohort members were nominally healthy, though unrecorded immune exposures were likely present. The donor tested CMV seronegative, placing the donor among the 352 seronegative members of the cohort. A peripheral blood sample was collected from each donor, and TCR beta sequencing was performed on peripheral blood mononuclear cells. The Qiagen DNeasy Blood Extraction Kit was used to extract genomic DNA from the blood cell samples.

The receptor chain draws on TRBV5-1 and TRBJ2-3; 8 middle bases align to TRBD1. The sequencing input was PBMCs. This receptor was obtained from a male donor in good health and CMV-seronegative. The CDR3 reads as follows: CASRPRDRRFGDTQYF. The DNA sequence is as follows: TGCGCCAGCAGACCCCGGGACAGGCGGTTTGGGGATACGCAGTATTTT.